The 13 T cell receptor beta chains given below trace back to one sample, sequenced in a study of blood T cell repertoires in COVID-19. Only in-frame clones appear in the TCRdb table, and some are missing; sequencing was by immunoSEQ multiplex PCR. Here the sample spans around 140,000 clones, about 89% being singletons. The sample taken for sequencing was peripheral blood. The source is a woman between 70 and 85 years old with COVID-19, enrolled during active disease.

J is TRBJ1-2 and V is TRBV10-1, with 9 bases lining up with TRBD1. This CDR3 comprises 16 residues. CDR1 is WNHNN, CDR2 SYGVQD, per germline (reference sequence). Unmatched junction bases numbered 8, after V lost 5 bases and J lost 1 base. The CDR3 sequence is CASSISGTGFNYGYTF. CDR3 in DNA: TGCGCCAGCAGTATATCCGGGACAGGGTTTAACTATGGCTACACCTTC.

This chain connects TRBV7-9 to TRBJ2-1; D is unresolved. Per the germline V gene, CDR1 is SEHNR and CDR2 is FQNEAQ (reference sequence). CDR3 size: 15 residues. V was shortened by 5 bases and J by 7 bases, with 18 bases between the two germline ends. The CDR3 DNA reads as TGTGCCAGCAGCGCCGACACCGAACGCTGGAATGAGCAGTTCTTC. The encoded protein is CASSADTERWNEQFF.

The count of this clone is one. V and J are TRBV29-1 and TRBJ2-2; the D gene is possibly TRBD2 (6 bases). This CDR3 is built from 13 residues. The V end lost 7 bases, the J end lost 7 bases, and 16 bases lay between the germline ends. Germline V gene lookup returns CDR1 SQVTM and CDR2 ANQGSEA. This chain's CDR3 is CSAGTPSIGELFF. CDR3 sequence (DNA): TGCAGCGCCGGGACTCCCTCCATCGGGGAGCTGTTTTTT.

CDR3 amino acids: CASSGPGQGSHEQYF. CDR3 bases: TGTGCCAGCAGTGGACCGGGACAGGGGAGCCACGAGCAGTACTTC. The chain is built from TRBV2 and TRBJ2-7, with 10 positions matching TRBD1. Germline lookup yields CDR1 SNHLY and CDR2 FYNNEI. V lost 4 bases, J lost 5 bases, and 8 bases stayed unmatched. There are 15 residues in the CDR3.

The genes are TRBV29-1 and TRBJ1-2; tentatively, D is TRBD1 (6 bases). Germline V gene lookup returns CDR1 SQVTM and CDR2 ANQGSEA. The CDR3 runs to 14 residues. Between the trimmed V and J ends, which lost 3 bases and 3 bases, there was a span of 14 bases. The CDR3 sequence is CSVEIRGGDYGYTF. For the CDR3, the DNA is TGCAGCGTTGAGATCAGGGGAGGGGACTATGGCTACACCTTC. Supplemented by reference TRBV29-1 and TRBJ1-2, the full variable domain reads SAVISQKPSRDICQRGTSLTIQCQVDSQVTMMFWYRQQPGQSLTLIATANQGSEATYESGFVIDKFPISRPNLTFSTLTVSNMSPEDSSIYLCSVEIRGGDYGYTFGSGTRLTVV.

This clone is a singleton in its sample. V and J are TRBV27 and TRBJ2-7; tentative D call: TRBD1 (7 bases). Germline lookup yields CDR1 MNHEY and CDR2 SMNVEV (reference sequence). V gave up 6 bases and J gave up 9 bases, with 21 bases separating them. There are 14 residues in the CDR3. CDR3 protein: CASRQAGGGLRQYF. For the CDR3, the DNA is TGTGCCAGCAGGCAGGCAGGGGGAGGTCTAAGGCAGTACTTC.

This chain links TRBV19 with TRBJ1-6, with TRBD1 identical over 9 bases. Germline V gene lookup returns CDR1 LNHDA and CDR2 SQIVND (reference sequence). The CDR3 extends over 16 amino acids. The trim removed 3 bases at V and 9 bases at J, leaving 9 bases unmatched. Here the CDR3 DNA reads TGTGCCAGTAGTATTTTGTCGGACAGGGGTACTTCACCCCTCCACTTT. This encodes CASSILSDRGTSPLHF.

This CDR3 is CASSSRRDRATNYGYTF. CDR3 bases: TGTGCCAGCAGCTCCAGGAGAGACAGGGCTACTAACTATGGCTACACCTTC. This chain connects TRBV7-6 to TRBJ1-2; 7 positions agree with TRBD1. The CDR3 has 17 amino acids. Per the germline V gene, CDR1 is SGHVS and CDR2 is FNYEAQ. V dropped 4 bases and J dropped 0; count of bases not matched to a gene: 11.

The chain recombines TRBV2 with TRBJ2-1; D is possibly TRBD2 (5 bases). Looked up from germline, CDR1 is SNHLY and CDR2 is FYNNEI. V lost 6 bases, J lost 1 base, and 16 bases lay in between. This CDR3 is 16 amino acids long. Here the CDR3 reads CASSGNGVRSYNEQFF. CDR3 sequence (DNA): TGTGCCAGCAGCGGAAACGGGGTGAGGTCCTACAATGAGCAGTTCTTC.

This chain links TRBV18 with TRBJ2-3; D is unresolved. The CDR3 is made up of 14 amino acids. The germline CDR1 and CDR2 sequences are KGHSH and LQKENI. Trimming pared 1 base from V and 1 base from J, leaving 6 bases between. The CDR3 spells CASSPQSGTDTQYF. As DNA, the CDR3 is TGTGCCAGCTCACCACAATCCGGCACAGATACGCAGTATTTT.

The rearrangement uses TRBV5-1 and TRBJ2-3, with a tentative D call TRBD1 (5 bases). The CDR3 is 13 amino acids. Germline CDR1 is SGHRS and CDR2 is YFSETQ. The ends were cut back, 5 bases at V and 6 bases at J, with 13 bases in the middle. CDR3 coding DNA: TGCGCCAGCAGACGTCAGGGTCCTGATACGCAGTATTTT. Its translation is CASRRQGPDTQYF.

V gene TRBV19 combines with J gene TRBJ2-5; possibly TRBD1 for D (5 bases). Trimming took off 3 bases at V and 2 bases at J, with 10 bases between the two ends. The CDR3 spans 14 residues. Germline V gives CDR1 LNHDA, CDR2 SQIVND (reference sequence). CDR3 DNA: TGTGCCAGTAGTATTCGGGCAGGGCAAGAGACCCAGTACTTC. Translated: CASSIRAGQETQYF. Complete variable domain (other parts from reference TRBV19 and TRBJ2-5): DGGITQSPKYLFRKEGQNVTLSCEQNLNHDAMYWYRQDPGQGLRLIYYSQIVNDFQKGDIAEGYSVSREKKESFPLTVTSAQKNPTAFYLCASSIRAGQETQYFGPGTRLLVL.

This chain connects TRBV3-1 (or the pseudogene TRBV3-2) to TRBJ2-7, with 9 nucleotides matching TRBD1. The CDR3 spans 17 residues. V lost 1 base to trimming and J lost 2 bases; unmatched junction nucleotides: 9. Germline V gene lookup returns CDR1 LGHDT and CDR2 YNNKEL (reference sequence). The CDR3 loop is CASSQASGGTGTYEQYF. The CDR3 nucleotides read TGTGCCAGCAGCCAAGCCTCAGGGGGGACAGGGACCTACGAGCAGTACTTC.